The clone carrying this TCR beta chain was found a few times. The antigen is undetermined. Trimming took 10 bases from V and 4 from J, leaving 13 bases between them. Germline CDR1 MNHEY, CDR2 SVGEGT. The CDR3 is 13 residues long. Researchers made TCR beta libraries by using iRepertoire HTBI primers and running Arm-PCR on CDR3 regions. TCRdb recomputed calls from the multiplex PCR reads with MiXCR, one row per CDR3 protein. The table includes some 470,000 distinct CDR3 sequences, roughly 21% detected once. The data derive from a study of regulatory T cells in long-lasting Graves disease. Study findings and constraints: There was favoring of TRBV28, TRBJ1-2 and TRBJ2-5 in persistent disease. Persistent Graves' patients showed a TCR diversity that was lower than that of newly diagnosed ones.

Time point indicated: persistent/refractory GD, antithyroid drugs over 5 years with positive TRAb. RNA extracted from PBMCs served as the sequencing template. The source is a female donor with Graves disease. Source: peripheral blood mononuclear cells (PBMCs), taken when the disease was refractory, from a patient treated with antithyroid drugs. The chain is built from TRBV6-2 or TRBV6-3 and TRBJ1-4; D gene ambiguous. CDR3 in amino acids: CATKDGNNEKLFF. CDR3 nucleotide sequence: TGTGCCACTAAGGACGGGAATAATGAAAAACTGTTTTTT.